The 3 T cell receptor beta chains in this list originate from one sample, sequenced in a study of cytomegalovirus exposure and HLA in healthy donors. PCR was performed using 60 Vbeta and 13 Jbeta primers. Repertoires were generated with immunoSEQ multiplex PCR, while TCRdb's copy carries only in-frame clones and drops some. The data show about 160,000 clones, about four fifths seen once. Specimen: PBMCs. Receptors were obtained from a man in his fifties in good health and CMV-seropositive.

This clone was seen a single time. CDR3 loop: CASSLGPDQGREQYF. Written as DNA, the CDR3 is TGTGCCAGCAGCTTAGGCCCCGATCAGGGCCGCGAGCAGTACTTC. This chain uses TRBV7-8 with TRBJ2-7, with D maybe TRBD1 (5 bases). In germline, CDR1 is SGHVS, CDR2 FQNEAQ. Trimming took off 1 base at V and 6 bases at J, with 16 bases between the two ends. This CDR3 has 15 residues.

The J gene is TRBJ2-1, the V gene TRBV18; D possibly corresponds to TRBD1 (6 bases). CDR3 length: 12 amino acids. Germline-derived CDR1 and CDR2 are KGHSH and LQKENI. The V gene lost 5 bases and the J gene lost 8 bases, with 10 bases spanning the gap. CDR3 in DNA: TGTGCCAGCTCAAATTCAGGGGATGAGCAGTTCTTC. It translates to CASSNSGDEQFF.

The J gene is TRBJ2-7, the V gene TRBV10-3; possibly TRBD2 for D (5 bases). Germline CDR1 and CDR2: ENHRY and SYGVKD. The CDR3 runs 15 residues. V was cut by 0 bases and J by 2 bases, with 11 bases left in between. CDR3 residues: CAISESREQTYEQYF. In nucleotides, the CDR3 is TGTGCCATCAGTGAGTCTCGGGAACAAACCTACGAGCAGTACTTC.